This TCR beta chain was sequenced during a study of vaccination effects on CD4 cells after COVID-19. TCRdb's table, derived via immunoSEQ multiplex PCR, lists solely in-frame clones and lacks some. The repertoire has approximately 40,000 clones, roughly 70% of them found once; the top ten carry approximately 22%. This clone was found a few times. Its antigen remains unidentified. Study findings and constraints: Marked clonal contraction of both clone types appeared late after vaccination.

The junction had 1 base not matched to a gene; V was cut back by 6 bases and J by 0 bases. Per the germline V gene, CDR1 is MNHNY and CDR2 is SVGAGI (reference sequence). This CDR3 has 14 amino acids. Using viral peptide pools, the ViraFEST assay grew out antigen-specific CD4+ T cells prior to sequencing. After around ten days in culture, the CD4+ T cells were isolated. Previously uninfected by SARS-CoV-2, the vaccine recipients also showed negative nucleocapsid antibodies. The V gene is TRBV6-6, the J gene TRBJ1-5, with 8 bases aligning to TRBD1. Sequenced here: CD4+ T cells from PBMCs cultured with SARS-CoV-2 spike peptides, sampled before COVID-19 vaccination. This sequence originates from a human donor who received a COVID-19 vaccine. CDR3 sequence: CASSGTGSNQPQHF. In DNA form, the CDR3 reads TGTGCCAGCAGCGGGACAGGTAGCAATCAGCCCCAGCATTTT.